One and the same sample provided the 25 T cell receptor beta chains below, sequenced in a study of OX40 agonist ivuxolimab in advanced cancers. Assay: immunoSEQ multiplex PCR; the TCRdb copy retains only in-frame clones and omits some. The sample lists around 83,000 clones; about nine tenths were seen once. Specimen: CD4+ or CD8+ T cells sorted from blood, collected in a trial of the OX40 agonist ivuxolimab. These receptors all stem from an adult with an advanced solid tumor such as melanoma, head and neck, liver or kidney cancer.

The chain combines TRBV27 with TRBJ2-1, with 8 bases fitting TRBD2. Germline values: CDR1 MNHEY, CDR2 SMNVEV (reference sequence). This CDR3 contains 18 residues. With V trimmed by 0 bases and J by 8 bases, 15 bases remained unmatched. The DNA for the CDR3 is TGTGCCAGCAGTTTATCGTGGTTTCCGGGAGGGCCCATTTATGAGCAGTTCTTC. This translates into CASSLSWFPGGPIYEQFF.

This chain connects TRBV11-1 to TRBJ2-7, with TRBD1 identical over 10 bases. Germline lookup yields CDR1 SGHAT and CDR2 FQDESV (reference sequence). The CDR3 totals 15 residues. With 5 bases clipped from V and 6 bases from J, the junction kept 10 bases outside the gene matches. The CDR3 nucleotides are TGTGCCAGCAGCCCAGGGTGGACAGGGGGTTCCGAGCAGTACTTC. As protein: CASSPGWTGGSEQYF.

This clone was observed a single time. The chain employs TRBV11-2 and TRBJ2-7; the D is unclear. The CDR3 runs to 12 residues. V lost 5 bases and J 4 bases, leaving 9 bases between the germline ends. The V gene's germline CDR1 is SGHAT and CDR2 FQNNGV. CDR3 in DNA: TGTGCCAGCAGCCCTAATTGGTACGAGCAGTACTTC. As protein: CASSPNWYEQYF.

The J gene is TRBJ2-1, the V gene TRBV11-3, with TRBD1 matching 9 bases. Germline CDR1 SGHNT, CDR2 YENEEA. The V and J ends lost 5 bases and 4 bases, in that order; junction bases with no gene match: 6. The CDR3 totals 15 residues. The CDR3 DNA reads TGTGCCAGCAGCGCCTGGACAGGGGAATACAATGAGCAGTTCTTC. It is translated as CASSAWTGEYNEQFF.

This clone was seen just once. CDR3 nucleotides: TGCGCCAGCCGGACAGGGGGCGCCGGGGCTGACGAGCAGTACTTC. Amino acid sequence: CASRTGGAGADEQYF. The genes are TRBV10-2 and TRBJ2-7; TRBD1 agrees at 11 bases. With 8 bases clipped from V and 5 bases from J, the junction kept 11 bases outside the gene matches. The CDR3 covers 15 residues. Germline-derived CDR1 and CDR2 are WSHSY and SAAADI.

A word on this clone: The junction and the germline gene differ at one end; a read error may be behind it. The V gene is TRBV7-7, the J gene TRBJ2-6; D not certain. This CDR3 contains 14 residues. The germline V gene has CDR1 SSHAT and CDR2 FNYEAQ (reference sequence). The CDR3 DNA sequence: TGTGCTAGCAGCTTACATTCTGGGGCCAACGTCCTGACTTTC. Amino acid sequence: CASSLHSGANVLTF.

The chain joins TRBV6-1 to TRBJ2-7; TRBD2 agrees at 11 bases. The ends lost 7 bases at V and 5 bases at J; junction bases unmatched: 7. Germline V CDR1 and CDR2: MNHNS, SASEGT. The CDR3 length is 14 residues. The CDR3 protein is CASNLLAGENEQYF. In nucleotides, the CDR3 is TGTGCCAGCAATTTACTAGCGGGAGAGAACGAGCAGTACTTC.

This sequence joins TRBV2 and TRBJ1-5, with no clear D. The CDR3 loop spans 15 amino acids. Trimming cost V 3 bases and J 1 base, with 10 bases left between them. The germline V gene encodes CDR1 SNHLY and CDR2 FYNNEI. The chain's CDR3 is CASSDSWVSNQPQHF. CDR3 DNA: TGTGCCAGCAGTGATAGTTGGGTAAGCAATCAGCCCCAGCATTTT. The full variable domain, its missing parts supplied by reference TRBV2 and TRBJ1-5, is EPEVTQTPSHQVTQMGQEVILRCVPISNHLYFYWYRQILGQKVEFLVSFYNNEISEKSEIFDDQFSVERPDGSNFTLKIRSTKLEDSAMYFCASSDSWVSNQPQHFGDGTRLSIL.

This rearrangement joins TRBV6-1 to TRBJ2-2, with D hard to call. From germline, CDR1 is MNHNS and CDR2 SASEGT. V was cut by 2 bases and J by 6 bases, with 10 bases left in between. CDR3 length: 14 amino acids. This CDR3 reads CASSEQTPAGELFF. CDR3 bases: TGTGCCAGCAGTGAACAGACCCCCGCCGGGGAGCTGTTTTTT.

This sequence joins TRBV30 and TRBJ2-3; maybe TRBD2 (5 bases). Trimming stripped 0 bases from V and 12 bases from J, with 10 bases between. This CDR3 has 11 residues. The V gene's germline CDR1 is GTSNPN and CDR2 SVGIG (reference sequence). Here the CDR3 reads CAWSVQTGQYF. DNA for the CDR3: TGTGCCTGGAGTGTACAGACGGGACAGTATTTT.

This sequence joins TRBV6-1 and TRBJ1-2; D is perhaps TRBD1 (5 bases). Trimming took off 5 bases at V and 2 bases at J, with 15 bases between the two ends. CDR1 is MNHNS and CDR2 is SASEGT in the germline V gene. This CDR3 region has 15 residues. The DNA for the CDR3 is TGTGCCAGCAGTACCCAGGGAAACAGCAACTATGGCTACACCTTC. Its translation: CASSTQGNSNYGYTF.

This clone was seen just once. This chain joins TRBV11-2 and TRBJ1-1, with D unresolved. The CDR3 length is 14 residues. Between the trimmed V and J ends, which lost 1 base and 3 bases, there was a span of 9 bases. From germline, CDR1 is SGHAT and CDR2 FQNNGV. CDR3 nucleotide sequence: TGTGCCAGCAGCTTAGGGATATGGGACACTGAAGCTTTCTTT. Translated, it gives CASSLGIWDTEAFF.

The chain uses TRBV10-1 and TRBJ2-3, with D maybe TRBD1 (5 bases). Trimming took off 0 bases at V and 4 bases at J, with 5 bases between the two ends. The CDR3 extends over 13 amino acids. Per germline, CDR1 WNHNN and CDR2 SYGVQD (reference sequence). The DNA for the CDR3 is TGCGCCAGCAGTGAGTCAGGGGCAGATACGCAGTATTTT. This encodes CASSESGADTQYF.

Regarding this clone: An end of the junction does not agree with germline; a read error may underlie this. This CDR3 is also generated by other DNA sequences in the sample. The chain recombines TRBV13 with TRBJ1-2; D is possibly TRBD1 (6 bases). The CDR3 is 15 residues long. Germline V gene sequence: CDR1 PRHDT, CDR2 FYEKMQ (reference sequence). CDR3 DNA: TGTGCCAGCAGCTTAAGTTCGGCAGGGGCCTATGGCTACACCTTT. Protein product: CASSLSSAGAYGYTF.

This clone showed up just once. The V gene is TRBV20-1, the J gene TRBJ1-2; D remains ambiguous. The V gene's germline CDR1 is DFQATT and CDR2 SNEGSKA (reference sequence). The V end was cut by 4 bases, the J end by 2 bases, with 5 bases between. This CDR3 contains 11 residues. CDR3 sequence reads: CSANPNYGYTF. CDR3 DNA: TGCAGTGCTAACCCAAACTATGGCTACACCTTC.

This rearrangement joins TRBV10-1 to TRBJ2-5; D uncertain. CDR1 and CDR2 (germline): WNHNN, SYGVQD (reference sequence). The CDR3 has 15 residues. Trimming shortened V by 0 bases and J by 5 bases, and 13 bases separated the two germline ends. CDR3 loop: CASSESGGRAETQYF. DNA for the CDR3: TGCGCCAGCAGTGAGTCGGGCGGTCGGGCGGAGACCCAGTACTTC.

The CDR3 sequence is CASSLGTANTGELFF. The CDR3 DNA follows: TGCGCCAGCAGCCTCGGGACGGCGAACACCGGGGAGCTGTTTTTT. The chain employs TRBV5-1 and TRBJ2-2; possibly TRBD1 or TRBD2 for D (5 bases each). The V gene's germline CDR1 is SGHRS and CDR2 YFSETQ. CDR3 length: 15 amino acids. V was pared by 4 bases and J by 0 bases, with 10 bases between.

This chain's CDR3 is CASSLGAGTNEKLFF. DNA of the CDR3: TGCGCCAGCAGCTTGGGGGCAGGGACTAATGAAAAACTGTTTTTT. The V and J genes are TRBV5-1 and TRBJ1-4; maybe TRBD1 (5 bases). Trimming took 0 bases from V and 2 from J, leaving 8 bases between them. The germline CDR1 and CDR2 sequences are SGHRS and YFSETQ. The CDR3 has 15 residues.

Comments on this clone: Additional DNA sequences in this sample encode the identical CDR3. V gene TRBV18 combines with J gene TRBJ2-7, with 7 bases aligning to TRBD2. Germline V CDR1 and CDR2: KGHSH, LQKENI. With V trimmed by 3 bases and J by 1 base, 9 bases remained unmatched. The CDR3 runs to 16 residues. The CDR3 DNA sequence: TGTGCCAGCTCACCGCCGGGCAGCGGGAAGTCCTACGAGCAGTACTTC. Translation: CASSPPGSGKSYEQYF.

The genes are TRBV5-1 and TRBJ2-7; perhaps D is TRBD1 or TRBD2 (5 bases each). Germline CDR1 reads SGHRS; CDR2 reads YFSETQ. V gave up 0 bases and J gave up 7 bases, with 11 bases separating them. The CDR3 has 13 amino acids. DNA of the CDR3: TGCGCCAGCAGCTTGGGACAGCCGGGAGAGCAGTACTTC. Its protein product is CASSLGQPGEQYF.

The chain joins TRBV6-6 to TRBJ1-1; possible D gene TRBD1, 6 bases. Germline-derived CDR1 and CDR2 are MNHNY and SVGAGI (reference sequence). V was cut by 2 bases and J by 0 bases, with 13 bases left in between. CDR3 length: 16 residues. CDR3 residues: CASSYRPGHMNTEAFF. CDR3 coding DNA: TGTGCCAGCAGTTACCGTCCGGGACACATGAACACTGAAGCTTTCTTT.

The gene calls are TRBV7-9 and TRBJ2-5; TRBD1 matches at 8 bases. The V and J ends lost 1 base and 5 bases, in that order; junction bases with no gene match: 6. CDR1 is SEHNR, CDR2 FQNEAQ, per germline (reference sequence). CDR3 length equals 15 residues. The CDR3 DNA reads as TGTGCCAGCAGCTTAGTCCAGGGGGCGGATGAGACCCAGTACTTC. The encoded protein is CASSLVQGADETQYF.

The CDR3 region is CARSLVASGETQYF. The CDR3 nucleotides read TGTGCCAGAAGCTTGGTTGCTAGCGGAGAGACCCAGTACTTC. The genes are TRBV5-3 and TRBJ2-5; 7 nucleotides align to TRBD2. TRBV5-3 is given ORF status, its function remaining uncertain. J gave up 4 bases and V 0 bases, and 3 bases lay outside the gene matches. The CDR3 runs to 14 residues.

The rearrangement joins TRBV5-1 to TRBJ2-2, with D uncertain. V shed 3 bases and J shed 4 bases, with 10 bases lying between them. Germline V gene sequence: CDR1 SGHRS, CDR2 YFSETQ. CDR3 length: 14 amino acids. CDR3 nucleotides: TGCGCCAGCAGCTCGGAGCGTCCCACCGGGGAGCTGTTTTTT. It translates to CASSSERPTGELFF.

The rearrangement joins TRBV27 to TRBJ2-6; the D is unclear. Germline assignment: CDR1 MNHEY and CDR2 SMNVEV (reference sequence). V lost 6 bases and J lost 4, with 7 bases in between. This CDR3 comprises 13 residues. The chain's CDR3 is CASRNPGANVLTF. The CDR3, as DNA: TGTGCCAGCAGAAATCCCGGGGCCAACGTCCTGACTTTC.